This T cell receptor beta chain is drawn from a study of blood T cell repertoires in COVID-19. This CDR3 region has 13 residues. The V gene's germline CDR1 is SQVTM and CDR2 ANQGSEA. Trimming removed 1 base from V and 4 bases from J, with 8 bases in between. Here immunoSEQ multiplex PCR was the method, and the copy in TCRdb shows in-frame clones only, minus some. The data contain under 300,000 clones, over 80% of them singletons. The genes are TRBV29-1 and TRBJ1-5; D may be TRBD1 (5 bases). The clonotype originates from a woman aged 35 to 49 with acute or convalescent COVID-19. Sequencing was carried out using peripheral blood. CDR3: CSVEVGGNQPQHF. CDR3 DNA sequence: TGCAGCGTTGAAGTGGGGGGGAATCAGCCCCAGCATTTT. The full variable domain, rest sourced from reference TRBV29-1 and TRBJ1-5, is SAVISQKPSRDICQRGTSLTIQCQVDSQVTMMFWYRQQPGQSLTLIATANQGSEATYESGFVIDKFPISRPNLTFSTLTVSNMSPEDSSIYLCSVEVGGNQPQHFGDGTRLSIL.